This T cell receptor beta chain was sequenced for a study of CD8+ T cells in alopecia areata. Study-wide findings and caveats: Although TCR sharing was seen in mice, sharing across patients was less clear, possibly for HLA-related reasons.

CDR1 is NSQYPW and CDR2 is LRSPGD in the germline V gene (reference sequence). The CDR3 consists of 16 residues. Trimming stripped 0 bases from V and 3 bases from J, with 11 bases between. The time point was: mouse skin 6 weeks after grafting, around onset of hair loss. Skin from recipient mice was biopsied at grafting and 3 and 6 weeks later. This clone was seen ten or more times. Its matching antigen is unknown. Gene names and germline refer to mouse. Read data end 4 residues before the CDR3 end; the end is taken from the germline J gene. After isolation, RNA underwent reverse transcription to generate cDNA as the sequencing template. Repertoires were generated with immunoSEQ multiplex PCR, while TCRdb's copy carries only in-frame clones and drops some. This sample includes about 5,900 clones with no singletons; its ten biggest clones take up roughly 24%.

This specimen was skin, taken at week 6. The receptor was derived from a C3H/HeJ mouse with alopecia areata. The MHC haplotype of the strain is H2-k. The rearrangement uses TRBV1 and TRBJ2-2; the D gene is possibly TRBD1 (5 bases). CDR3 sequence reads: CTCSADPRADTGQLYF. Partial CDR3 DNA: TGCACCTGCAGTGCAGATCCCAGGGCGGACACCGGG.